This is a list of T cell receptor beta chains from one sample in a study of shared clonotypes between healthy human individuals. TCRdb's table, derived via immunoSEQ multiplex PCR, lists solely in-frame clones and lacks some. The table has about a million clones, 60% to 85% seen once; the top ten hold around 1.4%. Sequencing used memory CD4+ T cells sorted from blood. These receptor sequences come from a young man in good health. CDR3s include the opening cysteine and the closing phenylalanine or tryptophan. Each record gives: V gene, D gene, J gene, clone size, CDR3 protein, CDR3 DNA. A D gene is named only where the DNA matches it firmly. The listing skips clone size in some rows; elsewhere it reads once, few, many or a size class.

v_gene: TRBV6-1
d_gene: TRBD1
j_gene: TRBJ2-3
abundance: .
CDR3aa: CASSEMTGGSDTQYF
CDR3nt: TGTGCCAGCAGTGAAATGACAGGGGGGTCAGATACGCAGTATTTT

v_gene: TRBV20-1
d_gene: .
j_gene: TRBJ2-1
abundance: .
CDR3aa: CSADLLYEQFF
CDR3nt: TGCAGTGCTGACCTCCTTTATGAGCAGTTCTTC

v_gene: TRBV2
d_gene: TRBD2
j_gene: TRBJ2-2
abundance: .
CDR3aa: CASSESGAPRGELFF
CDR3nt: TGTGCCAGCAGTGAAAGCGGGGCCCCAAGGGGGGAGCTGTTTTTT

v_gene: TRBV14
d_gene: .
j_gene: TRBJ1-1
abundance: few
CDR3aa: CASRPYWNTEAFF
CDR3nt: TGTGCCAGCAGACCTTACTGGAACACTGAAGCTTTCTTT

v_gene: TRBV4-1
d_gene: .
j_gene: TRBJ2-6
abundance: .
CDR3aa: CASSQGSQAGANVLTF
CDR3nt: TGCGCCAGCAGCCAGGGCAGTCAGGCTGGGGCCAACGTCCTGACTTTC

v_gene: TRBV6-5
d_gene: .
j_gene: TRBJ1-2
abundance: .
CDR3aa: CASSYSMGGYTF
CDR3nt: TGTGCCAGCAGTTACTCGATGGGGGGCTACACCTTC

v_gene: TRBV9
d_gene: .
j_gene: TRBJ2-3
abundance: .
CDR3aa: CASSVLAITDTQYF
CDR3nt: TGTGCCAGCAGCGTTCTCGCAATTACAGATACGCAGTATTTT

v_gene: TRBV2
d_gene: .
j_gene: TRBJ2-5
abundance: .
CDR3aa: CASRKEGGTETQYF
CDR3nt: TGTGCCAGCAGAAAGGAAGGCGGCACGGAGACCCAGTACTTC

v_gene: TRBV2
d_gene: .
j_gene: TRBJ2-3
abundance: many
CDR3aa: CASSQRQTSTDTQYF
CDR3nt: TGTGCCAGCAGCCAGAGACAGACTAGCACAGATACGCAGTATTTT

v_gene: TRBV5-4
d_gene: .
j_gene: TRBJ1-1
abundance: .
CDR3aa: CASSLQQLNTEAFF
CDR3nt: TGTGCCAGCAGCTTGCAACAGCTGAACACTGAAGCTTTCTTT

v_gene: TRBV14
d_gene: TRBD1
j_gene: TRBJ2-3
abundance: .
CDR3aa: CASSQERTGVFGTDTQYF
CDR3nt: TGTGCCAGCAGCCAAGAACGGACAGGGGTATTTGGCACAGATACGCAGTATTTT

v_gene: TRBV29-1
d_gene: .
j_gene: TRBJ2-7
abundance: .
CDR3aa: CSALRPLGSRYEQYF
CDR3nt: TGCAGCGCACTACGGCCCCTAGGCAGTAGGTACGAGCAGTACTTC

v_gene: TRBV7-9
d_gene: TRBD1
j_gene: TRBJ1-1
abundance: few
CDR3aa: CASSRGQGDTEAFF
CDR3nt: TGTGCCAGCTCGAGGGGACAGGGGGACACTGAAGCTTTCTTT

v_gene: TRBV28
d_gene: .
j_gene: TRBJ2-1
abundance: .
CDR3aa: CASSFFGEGTYNEQFF
CDR3nt: TGTGCCAGCAGTTTTTTTGGCGAGGGAACCTACAATGAGCAGTTCTTC

v_gene: TRBV5-1
d_gene: TRBD2
j_gene: TRBJ2-1
abundance: .
CDR3aa: CASMEQSGNSNEQFF
CDR3nt: TGCGCCAGCATGGAACAAAGCGGGAATTCGAATGAGCAGTTCTTC

v_gene: TRBV5-6
d_gene: .
j_gene: TRBJ2-7
abundance: .
CDR3aa: CATHEGSSSYEQYF
CDR3nt: TGTGCCACCCACGAAGGTTCTAGCTCCTACGAGCAGTACTTC

v_gene: TRBV7-2
d_gene: TRBD1
j_gene: TRBJ1-2
abundance: .
CDR3aa: CASSPDRVGYTF
CDR3nt: TGTGCCAGCAGCCCGGACAGGGTGGGCTACACCTTC